These 24 T cell receptor beta chains were sequenced from one sample in a study of blood T cell repertoires in COVID-19. The assay was immunoSEQ multiplex PCR, and TCRdb's table has in-frame clones only and misses some. The table lists fewer than 250,000 clones, about 90% of them singletons, with roughly 2% in the top ten. Specimen: peripheral blood. The receptors here all came from a woman aged 50 to 65 with acute or convalescent COVID-19.

The gene calls are TRBV28 and TRBJ1-3, with no clear D. This CDR3 is 13 amino acids long. V lost 6 bases and J lost 4, with 10 bases in between. Per germline, CDR1 MDHEN and CDR2 SYDVKM. The CDR3 DNA sequence: TGTGCCAGCAGGGTATCGGGGGGAAACACCATATATTTT. It yields the protein CASRVSGGNTIYF.

This chain connects TRBV9 to TRBJ2-1; D possibly corresponds to TRBD1 (6 bases). The CDR3 consists of 12 residues. Looked up from germline, CDR1 is SGDLS and CDR2 is YYNGEE. V lost 3 bases to trimming and J lost 7 bases, with 8 bases between them. This CDR3 reads CASSGGLNEQFF. The CDR3 DNA reads TGTGCCAGCAGCGGGGGGCTTAATGAGCAGTTCTTC.

The chain joins TRBV7-6 to TRBJ2-1, with 7 bases fitting TRBD1. CDR1 and CDR2 (germline): SGHVS, FNYEAQ. V lost 1 base and J lost 5; bases outside the gene matches: 8. The CDR3 has 16 amino acids. The CDR3 nucleotides are TGTGCCAGCAGCTTAGACGGGGTAGACAGGGACAATGAGCAGTTCTTC. Translating gives CASSLDGVDRDNEQFF.

V and J are TRBV14 and TRBJ1-2; TRBD1 agrees at 8 bases. V shed 5 bases and J 2 bases; nucleotides not matched to a gene: 7. In germline, CDR1 is SGHDN, CDR2 FVKESK. The CDR3 is made up of 15 amino acids. The CDR3 sequence: CASSVSRTGNYGYTF. The CDR3 DNA reads as TGTGCCAGCAGCGTGTCACGGACAGGGAACTATGGCTACACCTTC.

This clone has only one observation. The V call is TRBV24-1, the J call TRBJ2-7; 8 bases line up with TRBD1. The CDR3 runs to 12 residues. The ends lost 11 bases at V and 4 bases at J; junction bases unmatched: 6. Germline V gene sequence: CDR1 KGHDR, CDR2 SFDVKD. CDR3 DNA sequence: TGTGCCAGGGGCAGGGGGCTTTACGAGCAGTACTTC. This gives the protein CARGRGLYEQYF.

This clone was recorded a few times. The J gene is TRBJ1-6, the V gene TRBV29-1; tentative D call: TRBD1 (6 bases). CDR1 and CDR2 (germline): SQVTM, ANQGSEA. This CDR3 contains 15 residues. Trimming stripped 8 bases from V and 6 bases from J, with 20 bases between. CDR3 sequence reads: CSHRGHLSPNSPLHF. CDR3 nucleotides: TGCAGCCATAGGGGACACCTAAGCCCTAATTCACCCCTCCACTTT. Full variable domain (missing parts from reference TRBV29-1 and TRBJ1-6): SAVISQKPSRDICQRGTSLTIQCQVDSQVTMMFWYRQQPGQSLTLIATANQGSEATYESGFVIDKFPISRPNLTFSTLTVSNMSPEDSSIYLCSHRGHLSPNSPLHFGNGTRLTVT.

This clone appeared a single time. The chain has TRBV7-2 and TRBJ1-5, with no clear D. Trimming pared 2 bases from V and 8 bases from J, leaving 10 bases between. Germline CDR1 and CDR2: SGHTA and FQGNSA. CDR3 length equals 13 residues. CDR3 region: CASSLSLGEPQHF. CDR3 DNA: TGTGCCAGCAGCTTAAGCCTCGGGGAGCCCCAGCATTTT. Variable domain in full (rest from reference TRBV7-2 and TRBJ1-5): GAGVSQSPSNKVTEKGKDVELRCDPISGHTALYWYRQSLGQGLEFLIYFQGNSAPDKSGLPSDRFSAERTGGSVSTLTIQRTQQEDSAVYLCASSLSLGEPQHFGDGTRLSIL.

The chain employs TRBV18 and TRBJ1-2, with 9 bases matching TRBD1. Germline CDR1 is KGHSH and CDR2 is LQKENI. The CDR3 sequence is 12 residues long. The V segment lost 5 bases and the J segment 5 bases; nucleotides outside the gene matches: 0. The CDR3 nucleotides read TGTGCCAGCTCAGGACAGGGGTATGGCTACACCTTC. This translates into CASSGQGYGYTF.

J is TRBJ1-4 and V is TRBV7-9; D is unresolved. CDR3 size: 16 residues. Trimming stripped 7 bases from V and 3 bases from J, with 18 bases between. CDR1 SEHNR and CDR2 FQNEAQ come from the germline V gene (reference sequence). The CDR3 nucleotides are TGTGCCAGCATGCGAGGGATTGGGTCGCCTAATGAAAAACTGTTTTTT. Protein sequence: CASMRGIGSPNEKLFF.

The chain employs TRBV19 and TRBJ2-6; tentative D call: TRBD2 (6 bases). Trimming took 7 bases from V and 0 from J, leaving 13 bases between them. Germline V gene sequence: CDR1 LNHDA, CDR2 SQIVND (reference sequence). There are 16 residues in the CDR3. The CDR3 DNA reads as TGTGCCAGTATCTCCCCGGGACTCTCTGGGGCCAACGTCCTGACTTTC. This encodes CASISPGLSGANVLTF.

The V and J genes are TRBV27 and TRBJ2-5; 10 nucleotides agree with TRBD2. Unmatched junction bases numbered 17, after V lost 5 bases and J lost 5 bases. The CDR3 is 18 residues long. Germline V gene data show CDR1 as MNHEY and CDR2 as SMNVEV (reference sequence). This CDR3 reads CASSIRPTPAGGPETQYF. In DNA form, the CDR3 reads TGTGCCAGCAGTATCCGACCGACCCCAGCGGGAGGGCCCGAGACCCAGTACTTC.

This chain joins TRBV5-4 and TRBJ2-1, with 9 bases that match TRBD2. The germline CDR1 and CDR2 sequences are SGHNT and YYREEE (reference sequence). V lost 2 bases to trimming and J lost 4 bases; unmatched junction nucleotides: 4. The CDR3 is made up of 15 amino acids. The CDR3 loop is CASSLATSGYNEQFF. The CDR3 nucleotides read TGTGCCAGCAGCTTAGCGACTAGCGGTTACAATGAGCAGTTCTTC.

The V call is TRBV29-1, the J call TRBJ1-6; D gene ambiguous. Germline loops: CDR1 SQVTM, CDR2 ANQGSEA. This CDR3 region has 14 residues. V was cut by 4 bases and J by 2 bases, with 9 bases left in between. CDR3 residues: CSVVCRTYNSPLHF. CDR3 DNA: TGCAGCGTTGTTTGCAGGACCTATAATTCACCCCTCCACTTT. The complete variable domain, with remaining parts taken from reference TRBV29-1 and TRBJ1-6, reads SAVISQKPSRDICQRGTSLTIQCQVDSQVTMMFWYRQQPGQSLTLIATANQGSEATYESGFVIDKFPISRPNLTFSTLTVSNMSPEDSSIYLCSVVCRTYNSPLHFGNGTRLTVT.

This CDR3 is CASSLRAGGPPYNEQFF. In DNA, the CDR3 is TGTGCCAGCAGCTTACGGGCGGGGGGTCCACCCTACAATGAGCAGTTCTTC. This chain joins TRBV7-2 and TRBJ2-1; 8 positions agree with TRBD2. With 2 bases clipped from V and 2 bases from J, the junction kept 8 bases outside the gene matches. Germline V gene lookup returns CDR1 SGHTA and CDR2 FQGNSA. The CDR3 spans 17 residues.

This chain links TRBV30 with TRBJ2-2; 9 nucleotides match TRBD1. This CDR3 spans 15 amino acids. V shed 5 bases and J 5 bases; nucleotides not matched to a gene: 9. Germline loops: CDR1 GTSNPN, CDR2 SVGIG (reference sequence). The CDR3 spells CAWDRGGLGTGELFF. The CDR3 coding sequence is TGTGCCTGGGACAGGGGGGGGTTAGGGACCGGGGAGCTGTTTTTT. The variable domain in full, completed from reference TRBV30 and TRBJ2-2, reads SQTIHQWPATLVQPVGSPLSLECTVEGTSNPNLYWYRQAAGRGLQLLFYSVGIGQISSEVPQNLSASRPQDRQFILSSKKLLLSDSGFYLCAWDRGGLGTGELFFGEGSRLTVL.

V is TRBV6-2 or TRBV6-3 and J is TRBJ2-7; 11 bases agree with TRBD1. CDR1 MNHEY and CDR2 SVGEGT come from the germline V gene. The CDR3 runs to 19 residues. With V trimmed by 2 bases and J by 3 bases, 15 bases remained unmatched. The CDR3 is CASSYPTGTGGQGRYEQYF. In DNA, the CDR3 is TGTGCCAGCAGTTACCCCACCGGGACAGGGGGACAGGGGCGCTACGAGCAGTACTTC.

The chain joins TRBV7-2 to TRBJ1-1; tentatively, D is TRBD1 (5 bases). The CDR3 consists of 15 residues. Trimming removed 2 bases from V and 0 bases from J, with 10 bases in between. Looked up from germline, CDR1 is SGHTA and CDR2 is FQGNSA. The CDR3 sequence: CASSLPGTLNTEAFF. The CDR3, as DNA: TGTGCCAGCAGCTTACCCGGGACTCTGAACACTGAAGCTTTCTTT.

This chain connects TRBV5-1 to TRBJ1-2; 7 bases match TRBD1. The CDR3 consists of 15 residues. CDR1 is SGHRS, CDR2 YFSETQ, per germline. Germline trimming cut 3 bases from V and 6 bases from J; bases unmatched to any gene: 11. The CDR3 coding sequence is TGCGCCAGCAGCTACCAAACCGGGACAGCGGATGGCTACACCTTC. Residues: CASSYQTGTADGYTF.

In its sample, this clone was seen a few times. The rearrangement uses TRBV10-3 and TRBJ2-2, with 10 bases that match TRBD1. The CDR3 runs to 15 residues. Trimming removed 2 bases from V and 7 bases from J; junction bases left unmatched: 4. Germline values: CDR1 ENHRY, CDR2 SYGVKD. CDR3 protein: CAISERDRGGGELFF. CDR3 DNA sequence: TGTGCCATCAGTGAGCGGGACAGGGGAGGCGGGGAGCTGTTTTTT.

The chain is built from TRBV25-1 and TRBJ1-1, with 8 bases aligning to TRBD1. This CDR3 has 16 residues. The V gene end was trimmed by 6 bases and the J gene end by 1 base; junction bases not matched to a gene: 10. From germline, CDR1 is MGHDK and CDR2 SYGVNS. The CDR3 is CASSPTDRGRNTEAFF. The CDR3 nucleotides are TGTGCCAGCAGCCCTACTGACAGGGGCCGGAACACTGAAGCTTTCTTT.

The V and J genes are TRBV6-2 or TRBV6-3 and TRBJ2-7; TRBD2 matches 7 bases. CDR1 MNHEY and CDR2 SVGEGT come from the germline V gene. V dropped 6 bases and J dropped 3; count of bases not matched to a gene: 5. The length of the CDR3 is 13 residues. DNA for the CDR3: TGTGCCAGCAGCCCGGGGGGTTTCTACGAGCAGTACTTC. This translates into CASSPGGFYEQYF.

This clone was counted once. The V and J genes are TRBV19 and TRBJ1-5; tentatively, D is TRBD1 (5 bases). Germline-derived CDR1 and CDR2 are LNHDA and SQIVND (reference sequence). The CDR3 has 12 residues. The ends were cut back, 6 bases at V and 6 bases at J, with 9 bases in the middle. CDR3 residues: CASSQGTQPQHF. The CDR3 DNA is TGTGCCAGTAGCCAGGGAACTCAGCCCCAGCATTTT.

The rearrangement uses TRBV7-3 and TRBJ2-7, with unresolved D. The ends were cut back, 4 bases at V and 6 bases at J, with 13 bases in the middle. In germline, CDR1 is SGHTA, CDR2 FQGTGA. The CDR3 loop spans 13 amino acids. CDR3 loop: CASSSRVPSEQYF. The DNA of the CDR3 is TGTGCCAGCAGCTCCCGGGTTCCCAGCGAGCAGTACTTC.

The rearrangement joins TRBV6-1 to TRBJ1-2; D is ambiguous. Germline V gene sequence: CDR1 MNHNS, CDR2 SASEGT. With 0 bases removed from V and 0 bases from J, the gap between germline ends came to 14 bases. The CDR3 sequence is 17 residues long. In nucleotides, the CDR3 is TGTGCCAGCAGTGAAGCGATCGGGAACACCGCTAACTATGGCTACACCTTC. It encodes CASSEAIGNTANYGYTF.